Below, 15 T cell receptor beta chains from the same sample are listed, as sequenced in a study of cytomegalovirus exposure and HLA in healthy donors. It was with 60 Vbeta and 13 Jbeta primers that the PCR ran. Measured with immunoSEQ multiplex PCR; TCRdb has only the in-frame clones, and not every one. The sample has roughly 98,000 clones; over 60% are singletons. The sequencing sample was made of PBMCs. Receptors originate from a female donor in good health and CMV-seronegative.

This clone was counted once. Here the CDR3 reads CASSLEGARTFYGYTF. The DNA of the CDR3 is TGTGCCAGCAGCTTAGAAGGGGCCCGGACCTTCTATGGCTACACCTTC. This chain connects TRBV7-2 to TRBJ1-2, with D possibly matching TRBD1 (5 bases). The CDR3 runs 16 residues. CDR1 SGHTA and CDR2 FQGNSA come from the germline V gene. The V end lost 1 base, the J end lost 4 bases, and 16 bases lay between the germline ends.

This clone was recorded once. The chain combines TRBV9 with TRBJ2-3; D may be TRBD2 (6 bases). The germline gives CDR1 SGDLS, CDR2 YYNGEE. CDR3 length equals 16 residues. Trimming left V 0 bases short and J 2 bases short, with 13 bases between. The CDR3 DNA sequence: TGTGCCAGCAGCGTAGCAGGGAGGCTCTACACAGATACGCAGTATTTT. The encoded protein is CASSVAGRLYTDTQYF.

The chain is built from TRBV27 and TRBJ1-4; D remains ambiguous. V shed 8 bases and J shed 10 bases, with 17 bases lying between them. Germline assignment: CDR1 MNHEY and CDR2 SMNVEV (reference sequence). The CDR3 extends over 13 amino acids. For the CDR3, the DNA is TGTGCCAGCTTCTCGGGGAAGAAAGGAAAACTGTTTTTT. Translation: CASFSGKKGKLFF.

This chain connects TRBV5-1 to TRBJ2-7, with D perhaps matching TRBD2 (5 bases). With 2 bases removed from V and 6 bases from J, the gap between germline ends came to 9 bases. Germline CDR1 and CDR2: SGHRS and YFSETQ. The CDR3 has 12 residues. The CDR3 loop reads CASSLDYGEQYF. The DNA for the CDR3 is TGCGCCAGCAGCTTAGACTATGGCGAGCAGTACTTC.

The V gene is TRBV18, the J gene TRBJ2-5; 10 nucleotides match TRBD2. The V and J ends lost 0 bases and 4 bases, in that order; junction bases with no gene match: 5. The length of the CDR3 is 16 residues. The germline V gene has CDR1 KGHSH and CDR2 LQKENI. This chain's CDR3 is CASSPPPSGRRETQYF. The CDR3 nucleotides are TGTGCCAGCTCACCACCACCTAGCGGGAGAAGAGAGACCCAGTACTTC. The whole variable domain, remainder taken from reference TRBV18 and TRBJ2-5, is NAGVMQNPRHLVRRRGQEARLRCSPMKGHSHVYWYRQLPEEGLKFMVYLQKENIIDESGMPKERFSAEFPKEGPSILRIQQVVRGDSAAYFCASSPPPSGRRETQYFGPGTRLLVL.

V is TRBV30 and J is TRBJ2-6, with D possibly TRBD2 on 6 matching bases. Trimming removed 5 bases from V and 2 bases from J, with 7 bases in between. Germline-derived CDR1 and CDR2 are GTSNPN and SVGIG (reference sequence). The CDR3 loop spans 13 amino acids. As DNA, the CDR3 is TGTGCCTGGGGGAGGACTGGGGCCAACGTCCTGACTTTC. Its protein product is CAWGRTGANVLTF.

J is TRBJ1-1 and V is TRBV2, with D maybe TRBD1 (6 bases). V lost 6 bases, J lost 2 bases, and 13 bases lay in between. CDR3 length: 14 amino acids. Germline CDR1 SNHLY, CDR2 FYNNEI. CDR3 DNA: TGTGCCAGCAGCAGACAGGAAGTCAACACTGAAGCTTTCTTT. Encoded protein: CASSRQEVNTEAFF.

This clone has just one count. This sequence joins TRBV5-6 and TRBJ2-1; TRBD1 is a possible D gene (5 bases). CDR3 size: 15 residues. Germline CDR1 reads SGHDT; CDR2 reads YYEEEE. The ends were cut back, 3 bases at V and 5 bases at J, with 15 bases in the middle. The CDR3 coding sequence is TGTGCCAGCAGCTCCGATACAGGTGCCAACAATGAGCAGTTCTTC. It codes for CASSSDTGANNEQFF.

The genes are TRBV2 and TRBJ1-5; maybe TRBD1 (6 bases). V lost 11 bases, J lost 5 bases, and 16 bases lay in between. The CDR3 loop spans 13 amino acids. Germline assignment: CDR1 SNHLY and CDR2 FYNNEI. The CDR3 sequence: CAGSGTPDQPQHF. For the CDR3, the DNA is TGTGCCGGTTCCGGGACACCCGATCAGCCCCAGCATTTT.

This clone appeared a few times. V is TRBV7-2 and J is TRBJ1-5; D is possibly TRBD1 (5 bases). The CDR3 totals 15 residues. Trimming stripped 8 bases from V and 3 bases from J, with 17 bases between. The germline V gene has CDR1 SGHTA and CDR2 FQGNSA. The CDR3 region has the DNA TGTGCCAGCCGTTCCCGGGACTCCAACAATCAGCCCCAGCATTTT. Its translation: CASRSRDSNNQPQHF.

On this clone: Germline is not matched at one junction end, which may reflect a read error. The chain uses TRBV19 and TRBJ1-2; 9 bases agree with TRBD1. Germline-derived CDR1 and CDR2 are LNHDA and SQIVND (reference sequence). CDR3 length: 16 amino acids. This chain's CDR3 is CASRMTPGQGSYGHTF. Here the CDR3 DNA reads TGTGCCAGTAGGATGACCCCGGGACAGGGCAGCTATGGCCACACCTTC.

In this sample, this clone turned up once. The J gene is TRBJ1-2, the V gene TRBV6-5; D perhaps matches TRBD1 (6 bases). This CDR3 has 15 amino acids. Germline V CDR1 and CDR2: MNHEY, SVGAGI. The V end lost 4 bases, the J end lost 2 bases, and 14 bases lay between the germline ends. In nucleotides, the CDR3 is TGTGCCAGCAGTTCCCCAGGGACATCGAACTATGGCTACACCTTC. Translated, it gives CASSSPGTSNYGYTF.

V is TRBV19 and J is TRBJ2-3; D gene unclear. Germline V gives CDR1 LNHDA, CDR2 SQIVND (reference sequence). Trimming took 3 bases from V and 8 from J, leaving 12 bases between them. The CDR3 has 13 residues. The CDR3 spells CASSIESRGTQYF. The CDR3, as DNA: TGTGCCAGTAGTATTGAGTCACGCGGTACGCAGTATTTT.

The rearrangement joins TRBV11-2 to TRBJ1-2; D perhaps matches TRBD1 (6 bases). Germline CDR1 and CDR2: SGHAT and FQNNGV. The CDR3 length is 16 residues. Trimming left V 6 bases short and J 4 bases short, with 21 bases between. The CDR3 protein is CASSSWTAEVRYGYTF. CDR3 in DNA: TGTGCCAGCAGTTCCTGGACAGCAGAAGTGCGCTATGGCTACACCTTC.

V and J are TRBV25-1 and TRBJ2-7; TRBD2 matches at 12 bases. The CDR3 covers 15 residues. V was pared by 7 bases and J by 6 bases, with 10 bases of the junction left unmatched. Looked up from germline, CDR1 is MGHDK and CDR2 is SYGVNS. The CDR3 DNA follows: TGTGCCAGCACCAATGCTAGCGGGAGGGTTGGCGAGCAGTACTTC. Residues: CASTNASGRVGEQYF.